This T cell receptor (beta chain) originates from a study of T cell repertoires in cytomegalovirus infection (dated by TCRdb to the late 2010s). Notes on the research overall: The HLA type of each donor mattered for the analysis, because public TCR beta signatures pointed to carriage of CMV infection along with the matching HLA type.

Sequencer: Illumina HiSeq 1500. TCRdb reanalyzed the raw reads on its own, using fastp at Q25 for trimming and MiXCR for clone calling, and kept in-frame beta chains. Rows matching on CDR3 protein sequence are summarized as one entry with the most common DNA and genes. The sample table holds 65,000 to 95,000 distinct CDR3 sequences, of which more than 3.5% were seen once. The ten biggest clones cover approximately 4.6% of the sample. Remarks on this clonotype: The specificity of this receptor is unknown. A read error is possible here, since a much larger clone lies one base away.

General conclusions and limits of the study: Cumulative frequency of public TCR beta family members discriminated carriers of CMV infection plus the relevant HLA type in this cohort and an independent approximately 340-donor cohort. The ex vivo response was dominated by HLA-C-restricted CMV-specific TCR beta clonotypes, which also provided the single most frequent clonotype in two of eight donors.

The CDR3 goes from the cysteine to the phenylalanine over 13 residues. The retained sequence is limited to the CDR3, 39 bases, with the frame set at the first base. The germline V gene supplies CDR1 SQVTM and CDR2 ANQGSEA. In this chain, TRBV29-1 is recombined with TRBJ1-4; a tentative D match to TRBD1 spans 6 bases. The receptor comes from a human donor in good health (CMV status not recorded). Some clones in this sample may be carry-over from other donors' samples. Material for sequencing was PBMCs. The encoded CDR3 is CSVTDRDGEKLYF. The nucleotide sequence is given as TGCAGCGTTACGGACAGAGACGGTGAAAAACTGTATTTT.